This entry lists 27 T cell receptor beta chains sequenced from one sample in a study of identifying expanded T cells in peripheral blood. Assay used: immunoSEQ multiplex PCR; TCRdb lists only in-frame clones, some missing. The profile covers approximately 110,000 clones, with around 89% appearing a single time and 16% taken by the ten largest. Sequences were obtained from blood. These receptors originate from a person aged 18-69 years in good health.

The chain uses TRBV6-5 and TRBJ2-1; the match to TRBD1 covers 8 bases. Germline V gene sequence: CDR1 MNHEY, CDR2 SVGAGI. There are 13 residues in the CDR3. The junction had 8 bases not matched to a gene; V was cut back by 6 bases and J by 10 bases. For the CDR3, the DNA is TGTGCCAGCAGACCCGGACAGGGCGGGGAGCAGTTCTTC. This gives the protein CASRPGQGGEQFF.

A note on this clone: Other DNA sequences in this specimen translate into the identical CDR3. This chain connects TRBV7-9 to TRBJ2-7; D may be TRBD2 (6 bases). Trimming removed 2 bases at V and 1 base at J, with 6 bases between. Germline V gives CDR1 SEHNR, CDR2 FQNEAQ (reference sequence). The CDR3 covers 13 residues. The CDR3 DNA is TGTGCCAGCAGCTTAAGCGGGTCCTACGAGCAGTACTTC. It is translated as CASSLSGSYEQYF.

The chain recombines TRBV7-9 with TRBJ1-1; a possible D gene is TRBD1 (6 bases). CDR3 size: 12 residues. The V gene lost 1 base and the J gene lost 7 bases, with 7 bases spanning the gap. The germline gives CDR1 SEHNR, CDR2 FQNEAQ (reference sequence). The CDR3, as DNA: TGTGCCAGCAGCTTAGGGACAGTTGAAGCTTTCTTT. Amino acid sequence: CASSLGTVEAFF.

The gene calls are TRBV5-6 and TRBJ2-2; 8 positions match TRBD2. CDR3 size: 15 residues. CDR1 and CDR2 from the germline V gene are SGHDT and YYEEEE. The V segment lost 3 bases and the J segment 8 bases; nucleotides outside the gene matches: 9. The CDR3 spells CASSWGLGRRGELFF. Written as DNA, the CDR3 is TGTGCCAGCAGCTGGGGACTAGGCCGGCGGGGGGAGCTGTTTTTT. Combining the CDR3 with reference TRBV5-6 and TRBJ2-2 gives the whole variable domain DAGVTQSPTHLIKTRGQQVTLRCSPKSGHDTVSWYQQALGQGPQFIFQYYEEEERQRGNFPDRFSGHQFPNYSSELNVNALLLGDSALYLCASSWGLGRRGELFFGEGSRLTVL.

The rearrangement links TRBV19 to TRBJ1-2; 8 nucleotides match TRBD1. The CDR3 has 16 residues. The ends lost 3 bases at V and 5 bases at J; junction bases unmatched: 11. Germline V gene data show CDR1 as LNHDA and CDR2 as SQIVND (reference sequence). CDR3 in amino acids: CASSMNAPGGGYGYTF. CDR3 in DNA: TGTGCCAGTAGTATGAATGCGCCAGGGGGCGGGTATGGCTACACCTTC.

With respect to this clone: Given a much more abundant clone one base away, this may be a read error. Other DNA sequences of this sample code for an identical CDR3. The chain joins TRBV7-2 to TRBJ1-2, with TRBD1 as a possible D gene (5 bases). The CDR3 contains 13 residues. The germline V gene has CDR1 SGHTA and CDR2 FQGNSA. The ends were cut back, 5 bases at V and 3 bases at J, with 10 bases in the middle. In DNA, the CDR3 is TGTGCCAGCAGCCCCGGACAAGACTATGGCTACACCTTC. Translated: CASSPGQDYGYTF.

The chain employs TRBV28 and TRBJ2-3; TRBD2 agrees at 8 bases. The CDR3 extends over 15 amino acids. Germline CDR1 MDHEN, CDR2 SYDVKM. The V segment lost 2 bases and the J segment 1 base; nucleotides outside the gene matches: 2. CDR3 sequence (DNA): TGTGCCAGCAGTTTAGTTAGCGGGGGCACAGATACGCAGTATTTT. Amino acid sequence: CASSLVSGGTDTQYF. The variable domain in full, with the rest retrieved from reference TRBV28 and TRBJ2-3, is DVKVTQSSRYLVKRTGEKVFLECVQDMDHENMFWYRQDPGLGLRLIYFSYDVKMKEKGDIPEGYSVSREKKERFSLILESASTNQTSMYLCASSLVSGGTDTQYFGPGTRLTVL.

This clone appeared once. The chain joins TRBV6-4 to TRBJ1-2; the D gene is possibly TRBD1 (5 bases). This CDR3 has 13 residues. Looked up from germline, CDR1 is MRHNA and CDR2 is SNTAGT. Trimming took 5 bases from V and 2 from J, leaving 9 bases between them. The DNA for the CDR3 is TGTGCCAGCAGTTACCGGGACAACTATGGCTACACCTTC. It yields the protein CASSYRDNYGYTF.

The genes are TRBV6-5 and TRBJ1-5, with unresolved D. The CDR3 runs to 13 residues. Trimming stripped 0 bases from V and 10 bases from J, with 10 bases between. Per the germline V gene, CDR1 is MNHEY and CDR2 is SVGAGI. The CDR3 protein is CASSYSMLSPQHF. The CDR3 bases are TGTGCCAGCAGTTACTCGATGTTGTCTCCCCAGCATTTT.

This chain links TRBV7-2 with TRBJ1-2, with 7 nucleotides matching TRBD1. The germline CDR1 and CDR2 sequences are SGHTA and FQGNSA. The V segment lost 5 bases and the J segment 2 bases; nucleotides outside the gene matches: 11. The CDR3 spans 16 residues. The CDR3 loop is CASSEKQGRSNYGYTF. In nucleotides, the CDR3 is TGTGCCAGCAGCGAGAAACAGGGGCGCTCCAACTATGGCTACACCTTC.

This chain connects TRBV2 to TRBJ1-2; D is ambiguous. V lost 5 bases and J lost 3, with 13 bases in between. The CDR3 runs to 14 residues. CDR1 and CDR2 from the germline V gene are SNHLY and FYNNEI. CDR3 protein: CASSLDSGHYGYTF. The CDR3 DNA reads TGTGCCAGCAGTCTTGATTCAGGACACTATGGCTACACCTTC. Filled out from reference TRBV2 and TRBJ1-2, the complete variable domain reads EPEVTQTPSHQVTQMGQEVILRCVPISNHLYFYWYRQILGQKVEFLVSFYNNEISEKSEIFDDQFSVERPDGSNFTLKIRSTKLEDSAMYFCASSLDSGHYGYTFGSGTRLTVV.

The chain employs TRBV9 and TRBJ2-3; D not resolved. The CDR3 runs to 14 residues. In germline, CDR1 is SGDLS, CDR2 YYNGEE. V was cut by 0 bases and J by 4 bases, with 9 bases left in between. The CDR3 loop is CASSVGGRSDTQYF. The CDR3 bases are TGTGCCAGCAGCGTAGGAGGCCGATCAGATACGCAGTATTTT.

The gene calls are TRBV5-6 and TRBJ1-1; TRBD1 is a possible D gene (5 bases). The CDR3 runs to 14 residues. Trimming stripped 1 base from V and 6 bases from J, with 13 bases between. Germline CDR1 reads SGHDT; CDR2 reads YYEEEE. The CDR3 DNA is TGTGCCAGCAGCTTGTTGCCCCAGGGTGCTGAAGCTTTCTTT. This sequence encodes CASSLLPQGAEAFF.

This sequence joins TRBV5-6 and TRBJ2-7, with D possibly TRBD2 on 6 matching bases. The CDR3 sequence is 16 residues long. V lost 1 base and J 1 base, leaving 15 bases between the germline ends. Germline CDR1 SGHDT, CDR2 YYEEEE. CDR3 loop: CASSLPGSGPSYEQYF. For the CDR3, the DNA is TGTGCCAGCAGCTTGCCCGGTAGCGGACCTTCCTACGAGCAGTACTTC. The variable domain in full, completed from reference TRBV5-6 and TRBJ2-7, reads DAGVTQSPTHLIKTRGQQVTLRCSPKSGHDTVSWYQQALGQGPQFIFQYYEEEERQRGNFPDRFSGHQFPNYSSELNVNALLLGDSALYLCASSLPGSGPSYEQYFGPGTRLTVT.

This sequence joins TRBV4-2 and TRBJ2-5; no clear D. CDR3 length equals 14 residues. Germline assignment: CDR1 LGHNA and CDR2 YNFKEQ. Deletions cut 4 bases from V and 5 bases from J, with 14 bases between. The CDR3 reads CASSPLGVIETQYF. The CDR3 nucleotides are TGTGCCAGCAGCCCCTTGGGTGTGATTGAGACCCAGTACTTC.

The gene calls are TRBV9 and TRBJ2-7, with D unclear. This CDR3 has 15 residues. The V gene lost 0 bases and the J gene lost 0 bases, with 10 bases spanning the gap. Germline V CDR1 and CDR2: SGDLS, YYNGEE. CDR3 sequence reads: CASSVGGPGSYEQYF. The DNA of the CDR3 is TGTGCCAGCAGCGTAGGTGGCCCCGGCTCCTACGAGCAGTACTTC.

The chain links TRBV2 to TRBJ2-7, with 15 bases identical to TRBD2. After removal of 6 bases from V and 0 bases from J, the junction contained 6 bases not matched to a gene. This CDR3 is 17 amino acids long. Per germline, CDR1 SNHLY and CDR2 FYNNEI. CDR3 residues: CASRTGTSGGTSYEQYF. CDR3 in DNA: TGTGCCAGCAGAACCGGGACTAGCGGGGGGACCTCCTACGAGCAGTACTTC.

This chain joins TRBV7-9 and TRBJ2-3; D is possibly TRBD2 (6 bases). With 11 bases removed from V and 1 base from J, the gap between germline ends came to 13 bases. The CDR3 has 13 amino acids. Germline CDR1 reads SEHNR; CDR2 reads FQNEAQ (reference sequence). CDR3: CAGGKFGTDTQYF. For the CDR3, the DNA is TGTGCCGGAGGGAAGTTCGGCACAGATACGCAGTATTTT.

Of note for this clone: The same CDR3 arises from other DNA sequences in this sample as well. CDR3 protein: CASSQDWGYGYTF. The CDR3, as DNA: TGCGCCAGCAGCCAAGATTGGGGTTATGGCTACACCTTC. The chain employs TRBV4-3 and TRBJ1-2, with D unclear. Trimming removed 0 bases at V and 5 bases at J, with 7 bases between. Germline V gene sequence: CDR1 LGHNA, CDR2 YSLEER. The CDR3 has 13 residues.

The V call is TRBV28, the J call TRBJ2-7, with 12 bases identical to TRBD1. The germline CDR1 and CDR2 sequences are MDHEN and SYDVKM. The J segment lost 4 bases and the V segment lost 5 bases, leaving 9 bases of the junction unmatched. The CDR3 covers 16 residues. The CDR3 DNA reads as TGTGCCAGCAGTAGCCTGGGACAGGGGGCAGGGTACGAGCAGTACTTC. It encodes CASSSLGQGAGYEQYF.

This rearrangement joins TRBV5-1 to TRBJ2-3; 7 bases are shared with TRBD2. CDR1 is SGHRS and CDR2 is YFSETQ in the germline V gene. The CDR3 loop spans 14 amino acids. After removal of 9 bases from V and 2 bases from J, the junction contained 9 bases not matched to a gene. The DNA for the CDR3 is TGCGCCACCCCCCGCGGGGACTACACAGATACGCAGTATTTT. Amino acid sequence: CATPRGDYTDTQYF. The full variable domain, its missing parts supplied by reference TRBV5-1 and TRBJ2-3, is KAGVTQTPRYLIKTRGQQVTLSCSPISGHRSVSWYQQTPGQGLQFLFEYFSETQRNKGNFPGRFSGRQFSNSRSEMNVSTLELGDSALYLCATPRGDYTDTQYFGPGTRLTVL.

This rearrangement joins TRBV30 to TRBJ1-2, with D possibly being TRBD1 (6 bases). V gave up 1 base and J gave up 3 bases, with 12 bases separating them. Germline CDR1 and CDR2: GTSNPN and SVGIG (reference sequence). CDR3 length: 14 residues. This CDR3 reads CAWSAGAKYYGYTF. CDR3 bases: TGTGCCTGGAGTGCGGGGGCGAAGTACTATGGCTACACCTTC. The full variable domain, rest sourced from reference TRBV30 and TRBJ1-2, is SQTIHQWPATLVQPVGSPLSLECTVEGTSNPNLYWYRQAAGRGLQLLFYSVGIGQISSEVPQNLSASRPQDRQFILSSKKLLLSDSGFYLCAWSAGAKYYGYTFGSGTRLTVV.

The rearrangement joins TRBV19 to TRBJ1-6; 7 bases are a match to TRBD1. The germline gives CDR1 LNHDA, CDR2 SQIVND (reference sequence). With V trimmed by 5 bases and J by 7 bases, 11 bases remained unmatched. The CDR3 totals 16 residues. The CDR3 bases are TGTGCCAGTAGTCCCCCGATGGGGACAGTGAATTCACCCCTCCACTTT. This gives the protein CASSPPMGTVNSPLHF. Combining the CDR3 with reference TRBV19 and TRBJ1-6 gives the whole variable domain DGGITQSPKYLFRKEGQNVTLSCEQNLNHDAMYWYRQDPGQGLRLIYYSQIVNDFQKGDIAEGYSVSREKKESFPLTVTSAQKNPTAFYLCASSPPMGTVNSPLHFGNGTRLTVT.

The genes are TRBV4-3 and TRBJ1-1; TRBD1 might be the D (5 bases). Trimming took 1 base from V and 0 from J, leaving 15 bases between them. The CDR3 has 17 amino acids. Germline V gives CDR1 LGHNA, CDR2 YSLEER. CDR3 in DNA: TGCGCCAGCAGCCAAGCCACCGGGGGTAGTATGAACACTGAAGCTTTCTTT. Translated, it gives CASSQATGGSMNTEAFF.

This CDR3 is CASSGQGGEQYF. The CDR3 bases are TGTGCCAGCAGTGGACAGGGAGGCGAGCAGTACTTC. The chain uses TRBV6-5 and TRBJ2-7; TRBD1 agrees at 8 bases. V gave up 5 bases and J gave up 6 bases; unmatched junction bases: 3. Looked up from germline, CDR1 is MNHEY and CDR2 is SVGAGI. The CDR3 is 12 residues long.

V usage is TRBV6-1 and J usage is TRBJ2-5, with TRBD2 identical over 15 bases. Judging by the DNA end, TRBJ2-7 fits better; the J call may be wrong. There are 15 residues in the CDR3. The germline CDR1 and CDR2 sequences are MNHNS and SASEGT. This chain's CDR3 is CASGTSGGNSYEQYF. The CDR3 DNA follows: TGTGCCAGTGGGACTAGCGGGGGGAATTCCTACGAGCAGTACTTC.

This chain uses TRBV7-2 with TRBJ1-2, with a tentative D call TRBD1 (5 bases). Trimming pared 4 bases from V and 0 bases from J, leaving 15 bases between. This CDR3 region has 16 residues. Germline CDR1 and CDR2: SGHTA and FQGNSA. CDR3 loop: CASSSRQTTANYGYTF. The CDR3 DNA follows: TGTGCCAGCAGCTCACGACAGACTACTGCTAACTATGGCTACACCTTC.